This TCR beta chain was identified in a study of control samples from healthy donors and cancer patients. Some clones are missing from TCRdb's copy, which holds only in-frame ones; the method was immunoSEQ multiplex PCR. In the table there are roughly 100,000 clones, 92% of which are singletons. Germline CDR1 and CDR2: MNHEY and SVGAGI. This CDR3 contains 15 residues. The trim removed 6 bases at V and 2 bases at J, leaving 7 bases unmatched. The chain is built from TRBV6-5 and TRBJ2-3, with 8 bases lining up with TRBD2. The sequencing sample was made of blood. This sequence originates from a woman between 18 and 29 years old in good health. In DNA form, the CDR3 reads TGTGCCAGCAGACAGGCGGGGGGCCCCACAGATACGCAGTATTTT. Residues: CASRQAGGPTDTQYF.